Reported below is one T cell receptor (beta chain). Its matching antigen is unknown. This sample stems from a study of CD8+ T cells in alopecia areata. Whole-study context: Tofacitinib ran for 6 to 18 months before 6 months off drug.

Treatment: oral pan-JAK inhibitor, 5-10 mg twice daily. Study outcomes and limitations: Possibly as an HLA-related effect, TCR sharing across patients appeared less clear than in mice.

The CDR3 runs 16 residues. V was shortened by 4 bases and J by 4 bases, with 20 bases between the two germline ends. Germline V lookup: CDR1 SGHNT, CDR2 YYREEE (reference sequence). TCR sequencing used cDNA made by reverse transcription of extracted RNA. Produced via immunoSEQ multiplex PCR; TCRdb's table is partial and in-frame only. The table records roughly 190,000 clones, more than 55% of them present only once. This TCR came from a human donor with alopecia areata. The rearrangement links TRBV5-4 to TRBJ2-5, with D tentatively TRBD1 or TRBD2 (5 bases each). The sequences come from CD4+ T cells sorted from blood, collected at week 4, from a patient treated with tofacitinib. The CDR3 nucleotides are TGTGCCAGCAGCCCCCAAGGGACGGCCCCAGGAGAGACCCAGTACTTC. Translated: CASSPQGTAPGETQYF.